This T cell receptor (beta chain) was profiled in a study of cytomegalovirus exposure and HLA in healthy donors. General observations from the study: Reportedly, diagnosis of cytomegalovirus status by the classifier showed high specificity and sensitivity. The study designated 150 or so TCR beta chains cytomegalovirus-associated.

In regard to this clone: Antigen unknown.

The length of the CDR3 is 13 residues. Per germline, CDR1 GTSNPN and CDR2 SVGIG (reference sequence). Trimming at V came to 2 bases and at J to 8 bases, leaving 7 bases not matched to a gene. 13 Jbeta primers and 60 Vbeta primers were used for the PCR. This table comes from immunoSEQ multiplex PCR, and its TCRdb copy is limited to in-frame clones, with some not included. The sample lists about 94,000 clones; over 65% were seen once. Sequenced: PBMCs. The chain joins TRBV30 to TRBJ2-5, with 8 bases fitting TRBD2. The receptor was derived from a man aged 25-45 years in good health and CMV-seropositive. The CDR3 region has the DNA TGTGCCTGGAGTTCCGGGACTAGTAAAACCCAGTACTTC. It encodes CAWSSGTSKTQYF.